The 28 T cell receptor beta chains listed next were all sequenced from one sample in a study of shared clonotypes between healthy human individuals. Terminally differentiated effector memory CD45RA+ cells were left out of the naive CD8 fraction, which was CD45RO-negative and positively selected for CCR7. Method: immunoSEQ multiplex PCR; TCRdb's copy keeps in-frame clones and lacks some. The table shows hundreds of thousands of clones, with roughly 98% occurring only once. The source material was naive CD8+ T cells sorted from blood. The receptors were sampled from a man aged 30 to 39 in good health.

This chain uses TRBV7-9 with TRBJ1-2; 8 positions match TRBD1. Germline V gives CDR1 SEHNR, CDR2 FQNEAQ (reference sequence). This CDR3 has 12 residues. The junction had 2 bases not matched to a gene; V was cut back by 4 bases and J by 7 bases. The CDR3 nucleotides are TGTGCCAGCAGCTGGCAGGGGGCTGGCTACACCTTC. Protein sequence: CASSWQGAGYTF.

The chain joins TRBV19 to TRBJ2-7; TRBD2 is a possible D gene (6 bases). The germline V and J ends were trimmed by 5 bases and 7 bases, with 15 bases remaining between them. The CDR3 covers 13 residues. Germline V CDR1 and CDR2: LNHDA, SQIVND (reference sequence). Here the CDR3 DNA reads TGTGCCAGTAGTGCAGGGACTCCTTCTGAGCAGTACTTC. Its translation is CASSAGTPSEQYF.

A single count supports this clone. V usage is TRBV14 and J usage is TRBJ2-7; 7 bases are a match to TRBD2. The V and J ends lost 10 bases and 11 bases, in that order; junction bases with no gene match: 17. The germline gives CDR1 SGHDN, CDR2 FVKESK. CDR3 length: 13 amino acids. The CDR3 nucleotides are TGTGCCACCCTCTTGGCGGGGGTACTACGGGAGTACTTC. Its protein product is CATLLAGVLREYF.

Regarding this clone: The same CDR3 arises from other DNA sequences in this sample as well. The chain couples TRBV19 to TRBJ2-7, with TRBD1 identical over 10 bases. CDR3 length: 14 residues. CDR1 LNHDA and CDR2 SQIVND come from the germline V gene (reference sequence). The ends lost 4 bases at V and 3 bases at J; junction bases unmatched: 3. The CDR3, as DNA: TGTGCCAGTAGTACAGGGACAGGGGACTACGAGCAGTACTTC. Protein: CASSTGTGDYEQYF.

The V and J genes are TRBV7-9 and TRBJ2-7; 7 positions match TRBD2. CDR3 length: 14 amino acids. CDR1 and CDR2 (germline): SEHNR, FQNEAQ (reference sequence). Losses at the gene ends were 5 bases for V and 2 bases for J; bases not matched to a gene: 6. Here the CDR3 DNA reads TGTGCCAGCAGCGCCCGACTAGCTCCCTACGAGCAGTACTTC. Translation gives CASSARLAPYEQYF.

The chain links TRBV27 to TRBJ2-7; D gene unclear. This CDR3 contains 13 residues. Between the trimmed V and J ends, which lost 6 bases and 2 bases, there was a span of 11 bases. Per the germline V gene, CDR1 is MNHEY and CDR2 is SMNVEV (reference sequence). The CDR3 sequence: CASSPTPPYEQYF. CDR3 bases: TGTGCCAGCAGCCCAACCCCGCCCTACGAGCAGTACTTC.

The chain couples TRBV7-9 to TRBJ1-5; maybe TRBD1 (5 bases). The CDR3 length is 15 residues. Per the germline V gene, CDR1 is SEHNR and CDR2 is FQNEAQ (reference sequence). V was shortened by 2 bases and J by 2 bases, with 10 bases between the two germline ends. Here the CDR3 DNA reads TGTGCCAGCAGCTTAACCGGGGGTGGCAATCAGCCCCAGCATTTT. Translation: CASSLTGGGNQPQHF. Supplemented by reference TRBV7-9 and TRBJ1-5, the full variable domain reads DTGVSQNPRHKITKRGQNVTFRCDPISEHNRLYWYRQTLGQGPEFLTYFQNEAQLEKSRLLSDRFSAERPKGSFSTLEIQRTEQGDSAMYLCASSLTGGGNQPQHFGDGTRLSIL.

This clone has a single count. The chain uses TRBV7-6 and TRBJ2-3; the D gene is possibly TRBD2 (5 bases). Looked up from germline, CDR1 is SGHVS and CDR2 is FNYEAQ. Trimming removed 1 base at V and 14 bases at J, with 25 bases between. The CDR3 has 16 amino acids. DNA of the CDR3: TGTGCCAGCAGCTTAGAGTCTCTGCCTAGCACAGATCGGTTGTATTTT. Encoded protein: CASSLESLPSTDRLYF.

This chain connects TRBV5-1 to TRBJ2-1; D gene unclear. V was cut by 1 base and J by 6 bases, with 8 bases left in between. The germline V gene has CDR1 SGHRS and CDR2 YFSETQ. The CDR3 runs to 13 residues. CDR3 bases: TGCGCCAGCAGCTTGAGCCAGTTCAATGAGCAGTTCTTC. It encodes CASSLSQFNEQFF.

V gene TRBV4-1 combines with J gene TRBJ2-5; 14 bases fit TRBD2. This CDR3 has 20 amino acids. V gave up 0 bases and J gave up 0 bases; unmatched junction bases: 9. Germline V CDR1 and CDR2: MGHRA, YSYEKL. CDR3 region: CASSQDDGTSGRSYQETQYF. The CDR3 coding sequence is TGCGCCAGCAGCCAAGATGATGGGACTAGCGGGAGAAGTTACCAAGAGACCCAGTACTTC.

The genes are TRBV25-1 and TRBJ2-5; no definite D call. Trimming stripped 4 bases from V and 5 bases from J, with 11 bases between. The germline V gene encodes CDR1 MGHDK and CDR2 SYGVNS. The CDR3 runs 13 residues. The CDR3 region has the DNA TGTGCCAGCAGTGTACCTCAAGGGGAGACCCAGTACTTC. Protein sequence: CASSVPQGETQYF.

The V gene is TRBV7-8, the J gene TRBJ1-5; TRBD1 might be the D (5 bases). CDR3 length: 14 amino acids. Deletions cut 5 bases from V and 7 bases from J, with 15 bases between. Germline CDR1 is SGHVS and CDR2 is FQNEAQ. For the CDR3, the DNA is TGTGCCAGCAGCGTCAGGGTAGATGGGCAGCCCCAGCATTTT. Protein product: CASSVRVDGQPQHF.

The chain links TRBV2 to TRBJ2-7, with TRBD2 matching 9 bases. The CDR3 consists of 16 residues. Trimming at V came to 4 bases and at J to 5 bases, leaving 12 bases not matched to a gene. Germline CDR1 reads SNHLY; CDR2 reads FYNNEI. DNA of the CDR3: TGTGCCAGCAGTGCGAGGTTAGCGGGAGTACTGAACGAGCAGTACTTC. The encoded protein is CASSARLAGVLNEQYF.

The CDR3 region is CASSLVSLHPTDTQYF. In DNA, the CDR3 is TGCGCCAGCAGCTTGGTTTCCTTGCACCCAACAGATACGCAGTATTTT. This chain connects TRBV5-1 to TRBJ2-3; D is undetermined. Germline V gene data show CDR1 as SGHRS and CDR2 as YFSETQ. CDR3 length equals 16 residues. V was trimmed by 0 bases and J by 3 bases, leaving 14 bases between them.

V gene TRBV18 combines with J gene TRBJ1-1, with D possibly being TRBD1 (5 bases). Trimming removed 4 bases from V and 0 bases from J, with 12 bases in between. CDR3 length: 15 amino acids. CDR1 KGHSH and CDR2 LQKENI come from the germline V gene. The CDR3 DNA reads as TGTGCCAGCTCACTGGGACGGTCCATGAACACTGAAGCTTTCTTT. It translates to CASSLGRSMNTEAFF.

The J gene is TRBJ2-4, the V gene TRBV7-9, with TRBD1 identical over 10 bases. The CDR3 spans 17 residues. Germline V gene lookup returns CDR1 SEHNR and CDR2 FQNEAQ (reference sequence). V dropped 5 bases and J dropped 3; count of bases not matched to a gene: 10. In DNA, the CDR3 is TGTGCCAGCAGCACATCGACAGGGGGCGCGGGCAAAAACATTCAGTACTTC. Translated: CASSTSTGGAGKNIQYF.

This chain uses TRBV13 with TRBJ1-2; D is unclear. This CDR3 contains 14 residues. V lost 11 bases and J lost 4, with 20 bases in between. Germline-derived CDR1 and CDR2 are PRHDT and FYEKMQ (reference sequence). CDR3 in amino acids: CASLPRRDSYGYTF. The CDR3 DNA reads TGTGCCTCCCTACCGAGGAGGGATTCCTATGGCTACACCTTC.

CDR3 residues: CASSKVVYNEQFF. CDR3 nucleotides: TGTGCCAGTAGTAAGGTGGTATACAATGAGCAGTTCTTC. The chain has TRBV19 and TRBJ2-1; D remains unclear. Trimming stripped 4 bases from V and 4 bases from J, with 8 bases between. This CDR3 is built from 13 residues. CDR1 is LNHDA, CDR2 SQIVND, per germline (reference sequence).

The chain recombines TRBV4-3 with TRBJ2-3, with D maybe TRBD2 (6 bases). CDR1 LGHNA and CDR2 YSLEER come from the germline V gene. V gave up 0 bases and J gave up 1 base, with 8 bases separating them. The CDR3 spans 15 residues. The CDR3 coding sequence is TGCGCCAGCAGCCAAGAAACGGGAGGCACAGATACGCAGTATTTT. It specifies CASSQETGGTDTQYF.

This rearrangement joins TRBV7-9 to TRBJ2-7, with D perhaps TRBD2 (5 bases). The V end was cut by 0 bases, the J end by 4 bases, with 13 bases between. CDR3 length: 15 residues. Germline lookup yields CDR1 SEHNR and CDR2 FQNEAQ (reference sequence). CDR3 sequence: CASSLAGGRWYEQYF. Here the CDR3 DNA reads TGTGCCAGCAGCTTAGCAGGTGGGAGATGGTACGAGCAGTACTTC.

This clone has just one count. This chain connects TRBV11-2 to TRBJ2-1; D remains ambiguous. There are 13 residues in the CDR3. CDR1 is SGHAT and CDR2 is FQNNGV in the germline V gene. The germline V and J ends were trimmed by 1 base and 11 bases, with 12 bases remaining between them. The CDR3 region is CASSLVDLEKQFF. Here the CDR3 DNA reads TGTGCCAGCAGCTTAGTGGACCTAGAAAAGCAGTTCTTC.

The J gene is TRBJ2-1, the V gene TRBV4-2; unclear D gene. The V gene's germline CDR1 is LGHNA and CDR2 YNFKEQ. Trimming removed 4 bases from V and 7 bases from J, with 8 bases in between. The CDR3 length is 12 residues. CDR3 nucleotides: TGTGCCAGCAGCCTGGCGGCGAATGAGCAGTTCTTC. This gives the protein CASSLAANEQFF.

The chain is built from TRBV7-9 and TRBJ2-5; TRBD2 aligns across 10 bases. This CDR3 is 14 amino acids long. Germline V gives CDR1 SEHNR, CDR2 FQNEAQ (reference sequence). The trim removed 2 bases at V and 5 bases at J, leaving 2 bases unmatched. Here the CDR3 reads CASSLTSGMETQYF. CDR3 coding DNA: TGTGCCAGCAGCTTAACTAGCGGGATGGAGACCCAGTACTTC.

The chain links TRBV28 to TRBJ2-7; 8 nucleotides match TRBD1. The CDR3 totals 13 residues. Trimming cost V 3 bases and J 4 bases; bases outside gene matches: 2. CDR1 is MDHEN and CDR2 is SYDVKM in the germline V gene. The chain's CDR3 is CASSLGQVYEQYF. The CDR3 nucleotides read TGTGCCAGCAGTTTGGGACAGGTTTACGAGCAGTACTTC.

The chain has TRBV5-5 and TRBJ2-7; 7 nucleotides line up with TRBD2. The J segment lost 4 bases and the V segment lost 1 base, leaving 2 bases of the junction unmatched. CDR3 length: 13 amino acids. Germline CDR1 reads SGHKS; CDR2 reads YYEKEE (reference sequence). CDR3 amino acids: CASSLWEGYEQYF. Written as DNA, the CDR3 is TGTGCCAGCAGCTTGTGGGAGGGGTACGAGCAGTACTTC. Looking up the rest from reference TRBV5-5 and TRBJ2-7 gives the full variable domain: DAGVTQSPTHLIKTRGQQVTLRCSPISGHKSVSWYQQVLGQGPQFIFQYYEKEERGRGNFPDRFSARQFPNYSSELNVNALLLGDSALYLCASSLWEGYEQYFGPGTRLTVT.

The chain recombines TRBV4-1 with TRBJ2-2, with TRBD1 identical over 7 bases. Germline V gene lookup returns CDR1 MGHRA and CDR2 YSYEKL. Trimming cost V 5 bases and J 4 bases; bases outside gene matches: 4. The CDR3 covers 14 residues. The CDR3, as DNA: TGCGCCAGCAGCGTAGACAGGGTCACCGGGGAGCTGTTTTTT. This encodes CASSVDRVTGELFF.

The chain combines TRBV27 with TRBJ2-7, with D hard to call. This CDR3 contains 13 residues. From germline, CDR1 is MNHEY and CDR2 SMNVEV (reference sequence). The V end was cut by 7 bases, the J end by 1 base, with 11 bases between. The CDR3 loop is CASTGRPSYEQYF. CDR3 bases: TGTGCCAGCACTGGGCGACCTTCCTACGAGCAGTACTTC.

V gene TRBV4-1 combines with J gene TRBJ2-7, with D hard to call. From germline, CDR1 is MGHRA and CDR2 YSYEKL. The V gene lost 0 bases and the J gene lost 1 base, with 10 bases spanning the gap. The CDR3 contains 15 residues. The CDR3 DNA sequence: TGCGCCAGCAGCCAAGATTTTACCGGTTCCTACGAGCAGTACTTC. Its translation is CASSQDFTGSYEQYF.